These 19 T cell receptor beta chains were all obtained from the same sample, sequenced in a study of T-cell reconstitution after alpha-beta-depleted transplantation in children. This sample's TCRbeta library carried unique molecular identifier barcodes. TCRdb independently ran MiXCR on the PCR reads; one entry per CDR3 protein. The data hold some 300,000 distinct CDR3 sequences, with around a tenth observed a single time. The sample was PBMCs, taken before TCRalphabeta/CD19-depleted stem cell transplant. These TCRs come from a boy under two years old with acute myeloid leukemia, due to receive a stem cell transplant.

This clonotype showed up many times. In DNA, the CDR3 is TGTGCCAGCAGCCCTGGGGCTACTTACAATGAGCAGTTCTTC. It encodes CASSPGATYNEQFF. The chain carries TRBV7-6 and TRBJ2-1; D is perhaps TRBD1 (5 bases). Germline CDR1 is SGHVS and CDR2 is FNYEAQ. The CDR3 runs 14 residues. V was cut by 5 bases and J by 4 bases, with 12 bases left in between.

This chain connects TRBV4-1 to TRBJ2-2; D unclear. This CDR3 has 16 amino acids. Germline lookup yields CDR1 MGHRA and CDR2 YSYEKL. The germline V and J ends were trimmed by 0 bases and 5 bases, with 13 bases remaining between them. Here the CDR3 DNA reads TGCGCCAGCAGCCAAGAAGGCGGATCCTTAACCGGGGAGCTGTTTTTT. Translating it yields CASSQEGGSLTGELFF.

This clonotype was seen ten or more times. V and J are TRBV28 and TRBJ2-3, with D unresolved. CDR1 is MDHEN, CDR2 SYDVKM, per germline. The V end lost 5 bases, the J end lost 7 bases, and 13 bases lay between the germline ends. This CDR3 contains 13 residues. The CDR3 sequence is CASSPPSRYTQYF. The CDR3 coding sequence is TGTGCCAGCAGTCCCCCTTCTAGGTATACGCAGTATTTT.

This clonotype occurred many times. The chain is built from TRBV18 and TRBJ2-7; a weak D match, TRBD1 (5 bases). CDR3 length: 14 amino acids. CDR1 is KGHSH, CDR2 LQKENI, per germline. V lost 2 bases and J lost 2, with 10 bases in between. For the CDR3, the DNA is TGTGCCAGCTCACCAGACAGAACAACCTACGAGCAGTACTTC. Protein: CASSPDRTTYEQYF.

This clonotype was detected many times. The chain recombines TRBV29-1 with TRBJ2-1; weak D call: TRBD1 (6 bases). V was cut by 0 bases and J by 1 base, with 13 bases left in between. The CDR3 is 16 amino acids. Germline CDR1 reads SQVTM; CDR2 reads ANQGSEA. The CDR3 region is CSVEERDRISYNEQFF. CDR3 nucleotides: TGCAGCGTTGAAGAGCGCGACAGGATATCCTACAATGAGCAGTTCTTC.

This clonotype was recorded many times. The V gene is TRBV2, the J gene TRBJ2-1, with D unclear. V lost 4 bases, J lost 15 bases, and 13 bases lay in between. The CDR3 has 11 amino acids. CDR1 and CDR2 (germline): SNHLY, FYNNEI. CDR3 DNA sequence: TGTGCCAGCAGTGCCCCCCCATCCGGGTTCTTC. Translated, it gives CASSAPPSGFF. Full variable domain (remainder filled in from reference TRBV2 and TRBJ2-1): EPEVTQTPSHQVTQMGQEVILRCVPISNHLYFYWYRQILGQKVEFLVSFYNNEISEKSEIFDDQFSVERPDGSNFTLKIRSTKLEDSAMYFCASSAPPSGFFGPGTRLTVL.

Comments on this clonotype: Given a much more abundant clone one base away, this may be a read error. CDR3: CCVEEAGEGDGETQYF. In nucleotides, the CDR3 is TGCTGCGTTGAAGAGGCAGGGGAAGGTGACGGGGAGACCCAGTACTTC. This chain connects TRBV29-1 to TRBJ2-5, with D possibly TRBD1 on 6 matching bases. Germline lookup yields CDR1 SQVTM and CDR2 ANQGSEA. The CDR3 is 16 amino acids.

This clonotype appeared many times. V and J are TRBV7-9 and TRBJ2-2; possible D gene TRBD2, 5 bases. Trimming cost V 5 bases and J 6 bases, with 13 bases left between them. The CDR3 spans 14 residues. The germline V gene has CDR1 SEHNR and CDR2 FQNEAQ (reference sequence). The CDR3 bases are TGTGCCAGCAGCCGACTACTTCGCTCCGGGGAGCTGTTTTTT. Translated, it gives CASSRLLRSGELFF.

Ten or more counts support this clonotype. The V call is TRBV20-1, the J call TRBJ2-7; D is undetermined. The V and J ends lost 3 bases and 4 bases respectively, with 13 bases between them. Germline CDR1 is DFQATT and CDR2 is SNEGSKA (reference sequence). This CDR3 has 13 amino acids. The CDR3: CSARIRSPYEQYF. The DNA of the CDR3 is TGCAGTGCTAGGATCCGTTCTCCTTACGAGCAGTACTTC.

This clonotype has ten or more counts. V and J are TRBV24-1 and TRBJ2-2; TRBD1 agrees at 7 bases. This CDR3 is built from 15 residues. Germline V gene data show CDR1 as KGHDR and CDR2 as SFDVKD. V lost 0 bases, J lost 6 bases, and 3 bases stayed unmatched. Written as DNA, the CDR3 is TGTGCCACCAGTGATTTGAGAGACAGGGCCGGGGAGCTGTTTTTT. It yields the protein CATSDLRDRAGELFF.

This clonotype was counted many times. V usage is TRBV4-3 and J usage is TRBJ2-4; 11 bases are a match to TRBD2. Germline V gives CDR1 LGHNA, CDR2 YSLEER. The length of the CDR3 is 16 residues. Losses at the gene ends were 4 bases for V and 0 bases for J; bases not matched to a gene: 2. CDR3 DNA sequence: TGCGCCAGCAGCCCCGGACTAGCGGGAGCCAAAAACATTCAGTACTTC. This encodes CASSPGLAGAKNIQYF.

This clonotype was counted many times. The genes are TRBV5-1 and TRBJ2-3; the match to TRBD2 covers 8 bases. Germline V gene lookup returns CDR1 SGHRS and CDR2 YFSETQ. The V and J ends lost 2 bases and 4 bases, in that order; junction bases with no gene match: 9. This CDR3 has 16 residues. The CDR3 is CASSFATVAGSDTQYF. Here the CDR3 DNA reads TGCGCCAGCAGCTTCGCAACCGTAGCGGGGTCAGATACGCAGTATTTT.

With regard to this clonotype: The germline gene is not matched at one end of the junction; a read error may be the cause. V usage is TRBV28 and J usage is TRBJ1-4; D is uncertain. Germline values: CDR1 MDHEN, CDR2 SYDVKM. There are 14 residues in the CDR3. The CDR3 DNA is TGTGCCAGCAGTTTCCCCCGGGCTAAGGAAAAACTGTTTTTT. Translating it yields CASSFPRAKEKLFF.

This clonotype has ten or more counts. This sequence joins TRBV29-1 and TRBJ2-3; TRBD1 agrees at 11 bases. This CDR3 contains 14 residues. The germline gives CDR1 SQVTM, CDR2 ANQGSEA. V gave up 4 bases and J gave up 1 base; unmatched junction bases: 1. The CDR3, as DNA: TGCAGCGTTGGGACAGGGGGCGGCACAGATACGCAGTATTTT. It translates to CSVGTGGGTDTQYF.

This clonotype was detected many times. The rearrangement joins TRBV7-8 to TRBJ2-1; TRBD2 aligns across 11 bases. CDR3 size: 14 residues. Trimming cost V 5 bases and J 8 bases; bases outside gene matches: 5. Germline CDR1 reads SGHVS; CDR2 reads FQNEAQ. This CDR3 reads CASSVLAGGDEQFF. CDR3 sequence (DNA): TGTGCCAGCAGCGTTCTAGCGGGAGGTGATGAGCAGTTCTTC. The full variable domain, completed using reference TRBV7-8 and TRBJ2-1, is GAGVSQSPRYKVAKRGQDVALRCDPISGHVSLFWYQQALGQGPEFLTYFQNEAQLDKSGLPSDRFFAERPEGSVSTLKIQRTQQEDSAVYLCASSVLAGGDEQFFGPGTRLTVL.

This clonotype was detected a few times. The J gene is TRBJ1-2, the V gene TRBV20-1; D gene uncertain. With 3 bases removed from V and 1 base from J, the gap between germline ends came to 15 bases. The CDR3 extends over 15 amino acids. Germline V gene lookup returns CDR1 DFQATT and CDR2 SNEGSKA (reference sequence). The CDR3 sequence is CSASLEAIGNYGYTF. The CDR3 nucleotides read TGCAGTGCTAGTTTGGAAGCCATCGGTAACTATGGCTACACCTTC.

V and J are TRBV4-1 and TRBJ2-5; TRBD2 matches 9 bases. In germline, CDR1 is MGHRA, CDR2 YSYEKL. The CDR3 sequence is 15 residues long. V lost 0 bases and J lost 5; bases outside the gene matches: 4. The CDR3, as DNA: TGCGCCAGCAGCCAAGATATCGGACTAGCGGAGACCCAGTACTTC. This translates into CASSQDIGLAETQYF.

This clonotype was seen more than once but under ten times. CDR3 DNA: TGTGCCACCAGTGAATCAGACAGGGGCGATTACAATGAGCAGTTCTTC. As protein: CATSESDRGDYNEQFF. V usage is TRBV24-1 and J usage is TRBJ2-1; TRBD1 matches at 8 bases. Looked up from germline, CDR1 is KGHDR and CDR2 is SFDVKD. CDR3 size: 16 residues. Trimming took 4 bases from V and 4 from J; bases not matched to a gene: 8.

This clonotype has only a few counts. This sequence joins TRBV24-1 and TRBJ2-1; 7 bases match TRBD2. The germline V gene encodes CDR1 KGHDR and CDR2 SFDVKD. The V gene end was trimmed by 1 base and the J gene end by 9 bases; junction bases not matched to a gene: 5. This CDR3 is 14 amino acids long. The CDR3 nucleotides read TGTGCCACCAGTGATTTTCCCAGGACTAGTGAGCAGTTCTTC. Its protein product is CATSDFPRTSEQFF.